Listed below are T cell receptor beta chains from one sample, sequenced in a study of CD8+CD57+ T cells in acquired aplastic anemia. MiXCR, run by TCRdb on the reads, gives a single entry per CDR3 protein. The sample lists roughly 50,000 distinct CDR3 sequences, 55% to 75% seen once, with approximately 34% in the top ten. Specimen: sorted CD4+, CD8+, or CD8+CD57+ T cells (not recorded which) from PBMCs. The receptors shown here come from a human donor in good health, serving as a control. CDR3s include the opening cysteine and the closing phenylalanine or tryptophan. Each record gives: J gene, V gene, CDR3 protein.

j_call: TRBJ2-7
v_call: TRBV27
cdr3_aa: CASSPTGWAYEQYF

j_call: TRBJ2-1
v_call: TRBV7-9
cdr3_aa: CASAGADNEQFF

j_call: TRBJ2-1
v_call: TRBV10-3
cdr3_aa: CAIGGAGHSYNEQFF

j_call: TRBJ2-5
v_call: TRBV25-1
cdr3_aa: CASSEWGTGGFETQYF

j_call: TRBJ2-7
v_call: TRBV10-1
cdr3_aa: CASSEVRGNEQYF

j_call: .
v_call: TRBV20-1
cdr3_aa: CSANERDEQFF

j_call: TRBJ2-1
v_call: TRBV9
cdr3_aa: CASSVLSQGGNNEQFF

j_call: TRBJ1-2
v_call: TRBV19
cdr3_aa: CASHRGRYGYTF

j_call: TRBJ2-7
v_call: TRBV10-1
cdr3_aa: CASSPRDGRDAYEQYF

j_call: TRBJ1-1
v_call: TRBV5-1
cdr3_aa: CASRRTSKERGAFF

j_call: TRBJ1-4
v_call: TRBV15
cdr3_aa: CATSRTGEANEKLFF

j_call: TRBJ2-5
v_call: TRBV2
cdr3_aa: CASSERTSQETQYF

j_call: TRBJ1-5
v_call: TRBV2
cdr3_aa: CASSELGSNQPQHF

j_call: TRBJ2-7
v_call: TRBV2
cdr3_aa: CASSDERIYEQYF

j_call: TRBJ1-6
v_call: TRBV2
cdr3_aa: CASTKQGARSPLHF

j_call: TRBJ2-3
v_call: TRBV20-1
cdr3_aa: CSAQISTDTQYF

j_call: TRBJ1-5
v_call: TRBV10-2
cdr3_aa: CASRKGQGSQPQHF

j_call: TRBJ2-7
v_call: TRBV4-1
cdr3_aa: CASSQDRLATSGPSSYERHF

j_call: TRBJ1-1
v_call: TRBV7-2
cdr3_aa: CASQGDPGTEAFF

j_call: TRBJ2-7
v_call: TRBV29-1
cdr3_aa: CSVSGTGTYEQYF

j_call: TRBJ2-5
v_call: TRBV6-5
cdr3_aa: CASSYRRTGLIQETQYF

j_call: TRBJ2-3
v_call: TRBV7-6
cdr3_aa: CASSLEWRGGTDTQYF

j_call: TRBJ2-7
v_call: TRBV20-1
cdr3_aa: CSAASILAGAYEQYF

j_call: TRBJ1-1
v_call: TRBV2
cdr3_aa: CASSDSDVKIAEAFF

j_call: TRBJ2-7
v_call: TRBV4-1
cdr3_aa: CASSQDGFGNYEQYF

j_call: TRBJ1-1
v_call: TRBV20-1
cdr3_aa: CSARDPPRGLDTEAFF

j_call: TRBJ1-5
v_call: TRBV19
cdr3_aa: CASSIAVNQPQHF

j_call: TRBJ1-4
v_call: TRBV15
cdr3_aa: CATSVAEATNEKLFF

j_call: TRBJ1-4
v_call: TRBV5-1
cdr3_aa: CASSYTGGLANEKLFF

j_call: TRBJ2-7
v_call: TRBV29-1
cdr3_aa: CSVGIAGQGAYEQYF

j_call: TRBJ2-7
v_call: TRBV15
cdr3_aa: CATSRDGARNHEQYF

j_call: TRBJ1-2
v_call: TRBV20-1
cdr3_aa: CSARDGYTF

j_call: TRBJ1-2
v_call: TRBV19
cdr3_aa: CASSTNPTYGYTF

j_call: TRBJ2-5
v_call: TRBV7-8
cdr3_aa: CASSLDRRETQYF

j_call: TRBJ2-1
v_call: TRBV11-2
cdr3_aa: CASSLQKPCLSSYNEQFF

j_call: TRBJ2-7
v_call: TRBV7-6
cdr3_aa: CASTRLAPYEQYF

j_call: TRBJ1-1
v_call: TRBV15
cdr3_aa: CATSSDFGGSLNTEAFF

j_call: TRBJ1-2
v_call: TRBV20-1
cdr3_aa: CSARRSRVNGYTF

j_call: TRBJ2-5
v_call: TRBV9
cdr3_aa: CASSVGTSGAGQETQYF

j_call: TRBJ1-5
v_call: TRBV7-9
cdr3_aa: CASSVATDSNQPQHF

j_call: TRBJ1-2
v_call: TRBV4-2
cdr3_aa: CASSQDELGSDYGYTF

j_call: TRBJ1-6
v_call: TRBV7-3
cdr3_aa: CASSLSGDNSPLHF

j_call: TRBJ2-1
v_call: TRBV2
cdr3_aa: CASSDIRRENEQFF

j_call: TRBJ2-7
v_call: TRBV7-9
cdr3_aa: CASSSGMPYEQYF

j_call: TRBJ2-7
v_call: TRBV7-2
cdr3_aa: CASSQDRGYEQYF